This T cell receptor beta chain was documented in a study of cytomegalovirus exposure and HLA in healthy donors. Overall study findings and caveats: Earlier analysis yielded a pattern in which most TCR beta V segments were productive about 90% or about 30% of the time.

The CDR3 consists of 14 residues. V was cut by 3 bases and J by 5 bases, with 13 bases left in between. The germline V gene encodes CDR1 SGHTA and CDR2 FQGNSA. PCR employed 60 Vbeta and 13 Jbeta primers. Assay used: immunoSEQ multiplex PCR; TCRdb lists only in-frame clones, some missing. The table records about 100,000 clones, 65% to 85% of them present only once. As to this clone: Its antigen is currently unknown.

The TCR sequence derives from a woman in her 70s in good health and CMV-seropositive. J is TRBJ1-1 and V is TRBV7-2; no clear D. The sequenced material came from PBMCs. The CDR3 DNA reads as TGTGCCAGCAGCTTCGGCTTTTCGGGGACTGAAGCTTTCTTT. Translated, it gives CASSFGFSGTEAFF.